This TCR beta chain was sequenced in a study of human thymus T cells. Study results and caveats: Thymic and blood repertoires appeared to carry a bias in their V and J gene usage. Unrelated individuals had highly overlapping thymic repertoires, as reported in related research.

In germline, CDR1 is MGHRA, CDR2 YSYEKL. The CDR3 runs 16 residues. V lost 1 base and J lost 2, with 13 bases in between. Repertoires were generated with immunoSEQ multiplex PCR, while TCRdb's copy carries only in-frame clones and drops some. The sample lists under 150,000 clones; approximately 96% were seen once. To note about this clone: Antigen unknown.

It was from resections taken during corrective heart surgery that the thymus tissue came. The specimen sequenced was thymus tissue. This receptor was obtained from a boy under three years old with a congenital heart defect but otherwise immunologically healthy. The chain uses TRBV4-1 and TRBJ2-3; D is unresolved. CDR3 in amino acids: CASSQVPPDDTDTQYF. The CDR3 DNA reads as TGCGCCAGCAGCCAAGTACCCCCCGATGACACAGATACGCAGTATTTT.